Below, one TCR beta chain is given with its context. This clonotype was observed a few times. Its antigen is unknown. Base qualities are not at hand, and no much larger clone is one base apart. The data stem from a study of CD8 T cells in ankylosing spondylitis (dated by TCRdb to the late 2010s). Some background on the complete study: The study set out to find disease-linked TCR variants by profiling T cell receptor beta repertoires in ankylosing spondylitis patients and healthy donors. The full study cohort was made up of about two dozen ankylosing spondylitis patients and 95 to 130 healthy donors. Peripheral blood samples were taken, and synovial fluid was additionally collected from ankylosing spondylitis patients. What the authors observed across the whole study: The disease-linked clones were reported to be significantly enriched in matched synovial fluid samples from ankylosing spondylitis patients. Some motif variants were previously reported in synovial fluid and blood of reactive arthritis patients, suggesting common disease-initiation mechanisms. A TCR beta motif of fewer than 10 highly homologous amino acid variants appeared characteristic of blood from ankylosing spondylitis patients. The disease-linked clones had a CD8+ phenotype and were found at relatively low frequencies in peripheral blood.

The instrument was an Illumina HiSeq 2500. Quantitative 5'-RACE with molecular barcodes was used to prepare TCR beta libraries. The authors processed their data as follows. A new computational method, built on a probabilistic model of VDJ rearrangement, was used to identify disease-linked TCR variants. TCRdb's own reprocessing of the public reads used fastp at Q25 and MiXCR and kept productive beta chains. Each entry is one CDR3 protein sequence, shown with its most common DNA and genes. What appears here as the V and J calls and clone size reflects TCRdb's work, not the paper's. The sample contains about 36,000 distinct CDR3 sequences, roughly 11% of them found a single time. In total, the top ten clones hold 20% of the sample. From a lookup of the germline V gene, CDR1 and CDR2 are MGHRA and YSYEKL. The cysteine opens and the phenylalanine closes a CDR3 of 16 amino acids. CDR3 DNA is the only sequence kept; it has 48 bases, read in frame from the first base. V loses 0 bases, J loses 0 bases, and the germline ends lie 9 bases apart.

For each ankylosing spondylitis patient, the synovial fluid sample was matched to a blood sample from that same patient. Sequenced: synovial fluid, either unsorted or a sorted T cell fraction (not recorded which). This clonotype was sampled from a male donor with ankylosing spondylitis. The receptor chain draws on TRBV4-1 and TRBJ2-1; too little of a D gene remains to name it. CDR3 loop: CASSQDPANSYNEQFF. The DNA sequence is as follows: TGCGCCAGCAGCCAAGACCCGGCGAACTCCTACAATGAGCAGTTCTTC.